The 3 T cell receptor beta chains below all came from one sample that was sequenced in a study of tumor and adjacent non-tumor tissue in lung cancer. RNA was extracted from bulk tissue without any cell sorting. The normal lung tissue was taken more than 3 cm from the tumor edge. A modified ARM-PCR protocol with three rounds of nested PCR amplified TCRbeta. Each CDR3 protein is one row after TCRdb ran MiXCR on the multiplex PCR reads. The profile shows 48,000 or so distinct CDR3 sequences, about two thirds of them singletons. The source material was distant non-tumor lung tissue. The receptors come from a woman aged 65 to 85 with non-small cell lung cancer.

This clonotype was detected only once. The junction does not match germline at one end; this may be a read error. The chain links TRBV11-1 to TRBJ1-2; D is uncertain. The CDR3 has 14 residues. In germline, CDR1 is SGHAT, CDR2 FQDESV (reference sequence). The CDR3 DNA sequence: TGTGTCAACAGTCATTCGGGAGTTGACTATGGCCACACCTTC. This sequence encodes CVNSHSGVDYGHTF.

Details on this clonotype: One base away lies a much larger clone, so this may be a sequencing read error. The V call is TRBV20-1, the J call TRBJ2-1; 11 bases match TRBD2. The germline V gene has CDR1 DFQATT and CDR2 SNEGSKA (reference sequence). The CDR3 runs to 14 residues. The CDR3 spells CSAEVAGGGGEQLF. The CDR3 DNA is TGCAGTGCCGAGGTAGCGGGAGGGGGGGGTGAGCAGTTATTC.

In this sample, this clonotype turned up many times. CDR3 sequence (DNA): TGTGCCAGCAGCTTCGGGACTAGGAATCAGAATGAGCAGTTCTTC. Translated: CASSFGTRNQNEQFF. The chain employs TRBV5-4 and TRBJ2-1; 8 positions agree with TRBD2. The CDR3 is made up of 15 amino acids. The junction had 8 bases not matched to a gene; V was cut back by 2 bases and J by 7 bases. Germline V gene data show CDR1 as SGHNT and CDR2 as YYREEE (reference sequence).